The T cell receptor (beta chain) under discussion was sequenced for a study of blood T cell repertoires in COVID-19. The method was immunoSEQ multiplex PCR; TCRdb's version includes in-frame clones alone and lacks a portion of them. This sample has roughly 75,000 clones, with over 75% found just once. The specimen was peripheral blood. The sequence was collected from a middle-aged man with COVID-19, enrolled during active disease.

This CDR3 reads CASSRDRGDYGYTF. In DNA form, the CDR3 reads TGTGCCAGTAGTAGGGACAGGGGCGACTATGGCTACACCTTC. The chain is built from TRBV19 and TRBJ1-2; TRBD1 aligns across 10 bases. Germline CDR1 reads LNHDA; CDR2 reads SQIVND (reference sequence). The V and J ends lost 4 bases and 3 bases, in that order; junction bases with no gene match: 2. This CDR3 region has 14 residues. Based on the CDR3 plus reference TRBV19 and TRBJ1-2, the full variable domain is DGGITQSPKYLFRKEGQNVTLSCEQNLNHDAMYWYRQDPGQGLRLIYYSQIVNDFQKGDIAEGYSVSREKKESFPLTVTSAQKNPTAFYLCASSRDRGDYGYTFGSGTRLTVV.